A selection of T cell receptor beta chains follows, all from one sample in a study of T cell responses to AZD1222 COVID-19 vaccine. Using immunoSEQ multiplex PCR, the repertoire was profiled, and TCRdb retains in-frame clones only, with some absent. The data contain roughly 160,000 clones, around 94% of them seen just once; the ten biggest clones take up about 0.64%. This specimen consisted of peripheral blood, obtained on day 0 of AZD1222 vaccination. The receptors shown here come from an adult in good health. The CDR3 runs from the conserved cysteine through the conserved F or W. A D gene is named only where the DNA matches it firmly. Part of the rows lack a size; the others show once, few, many or a class for expanded clones.

D	V	J	size	CDR3	DNA
-	TRBV27	TRBJ2-6	-	CASSLRSGANVLTF	TGTGCCAGCAGTTTAAGATCTGGGGCCAACGTCCTGACTTTC
-	TRBV27	TRBJ2-7	-	CASSLFPPIHGSGYEQYF	TGTGCCAGCAGTTTATTCCCGCCGATTCACGGGAGTGGTTACGAGCAGTACTTC
-	TRBV19	TRBJ2-7	-	CASTGRLREEQYF	TGTGCCAGTACCGGTAGACTCAGGGAGGAGCAGTACTTC
-	TRBV2	TRBJ1-2	-	CASSESRRGANYGYTF	TGTGCCAGCAGTGAATCCCGGAGGGGGGCTAACTATGGCTACACCTTC
-	TRBV18	TRBJ2-7	-	CASSPGLGGQEQYF	TGTGCCAGCTCACCAGGATTGGGGGGGCAAGAGCAGTACTTC
-	TRBV9	TRBJ2-3	-	CASSAGPPHNTQYF	TGTGCCAGCAGCGCCGGGCCTCCCCACAATACGCAGTATTTT
-	TRBV15	TRBJ1-6	once	CATSRAGDSPLHF	TGTGCCACCAGCAGAGCTGGGGATTCACCCCTCCACTTT
-	TRBV2	TRBJ2-2	-	CASSEETGELFF	TGTGCCAGCAGTGAAGAGACCGGGGAGCTGTTTTTT
-	TRBV28	TRBJ2-7	-	CASSLGGPSVEQYF	TGTGCCAGCAGTTTAGGAGGACCTTCCGTCGAGCAGTACTTC
-	TRBV19	TRBJ2-1	-	CASSTKPTDSSYNEQFF	TGTGCCAGTAGTACCAAGCCGACAGATTCAAGCTACAATGAGCAGTTCTTC
-	TRBV6-4	TRBJ1-2	-	CASSDSGGNYGYTF	TGTGCCAGCAGTGACTCGGGGGGGAACTATGGCTACACCTTC
TRBD2	TRBV6-5	TRBJ2-1	-	CAGGLAGVGSQFF	TGTGCCGGTGGACTAGCGGGAGTGGGGAGCCAGTTCTTC
TRBD1	TRBV19	TRBJ1-1	once	CASSGQGFPEAFF	TGTGCCAGTAGTGGACAGGGTTTCCCTGAAGCTTTCTTT
TRBD1	TRBV24-1	TRBJ2-2	-	CATSDLAQGARGELFF	TGTGCCACCAGTGATTTGGCGCAGGGGGCGCGCGGGGAGCTGTTTTTT
-	TRBV5-4	TRBJ2-3	-	CASKIRSTDTQYF	TGTGCCAGCAAAATTAGAAGCACAGATACGCAGTATTTT
TRBD2	TRBV6-1	TRBJ2-3	-	CASSELAEVVTDTQYF	TGTGCCAGCAGTGAACTAGCGGAAGTTGTCACAGATACGCAGTATTTT
-	TRBV18	TRBJ1-1	-	CASSLGQIEAFF	TGTGCCAGCTCCCTTGGACAGATAGAAGCTTTCTTT
-	TRBV11-1	TRBJ2-7	-	CASTSGADSYEQYF	TGTGCCAGCACCTCAGGGGCCGACTCCTACGAGCAGTACTTC
-	TRBV19	TRBJ2-5	-	CASSRGETQYF	TGTGCCAGTAGCCGGGGGGAGACCCAGTACTTC
-	TRBV5-1	TRBJ2-7	-	CASSSSDRDEQYF	TGCGCCAGCAGTTCTAGCGACCGAGACGAGCAGTACTTC
-	TRBV27	TRBJ1-1	once	CASFVGNTEAFF	TGTGCCAGCTTCGTGGGGAACACTGAAGCTTTCTTT
-	TRBV12-5	TRBJ2-5	-	CASGEASPRQETQYF	TGTGCTAGTGGGGAGGCATCGCCTCGCCAAGAGACCCAGTACTTC
-	TRBV30	TRBJ1-2	-	CAWSVGSRHYGYTF	TGTGCCTGGAGTGTTGGAAGCAGGCACTATGGCTACACCTTC
TRBD1	TRBV11-2	TRBJ1-6	-	CASSPVQGGRSPLHF	TGTGCCAGCAGCCCAGTTCAGGGGGGCCGTTCACCCCTCCACTTT
-	TRBV10-3	TRBJ1-1	-	CAISGTGDTEAFF	TGTGCCATCAGCGGCACGGGGGACACTGAAGCTTTCTTT
-	TRBV28	TRBJ1-1	-	CASSLYPGKGEAFF	TGTGCCAGCAGTTTATATCCGGGAAAGGGTGAAGCTTTCTTT
TRBD2	TRBV6-5	TRBJ2-3	-	CASNGWREAADTQYF	TGTGCCAGCAACGGGTGGCGGGAGGCCGCAGATACGCAGTATTTT
-	TRBV19	TRBJ2-3	-	CASTAADTQYF	TGTGCCAGTACCGCTGCAGATACGCAGTATTTT
TRBD1	TRBV18	TRBJ1-1	-	CATLGQGANTEAFF	TGTGCCACCCTCGGACAGGGGGCAAACACTGAAGCTTTCTTT